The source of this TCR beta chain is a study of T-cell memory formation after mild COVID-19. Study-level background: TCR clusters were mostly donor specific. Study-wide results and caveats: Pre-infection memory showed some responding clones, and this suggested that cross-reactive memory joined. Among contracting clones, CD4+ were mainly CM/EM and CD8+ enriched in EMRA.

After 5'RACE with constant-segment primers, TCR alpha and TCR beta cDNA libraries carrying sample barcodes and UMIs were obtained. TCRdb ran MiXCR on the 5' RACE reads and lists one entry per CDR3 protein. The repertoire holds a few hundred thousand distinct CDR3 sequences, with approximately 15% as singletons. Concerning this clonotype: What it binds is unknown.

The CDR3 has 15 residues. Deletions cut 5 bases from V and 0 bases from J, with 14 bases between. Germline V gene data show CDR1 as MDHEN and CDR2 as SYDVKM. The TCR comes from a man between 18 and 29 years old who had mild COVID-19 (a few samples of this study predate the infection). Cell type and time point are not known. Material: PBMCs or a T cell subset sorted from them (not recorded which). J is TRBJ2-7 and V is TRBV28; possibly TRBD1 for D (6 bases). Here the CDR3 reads CASSPPGTSSYEQYV. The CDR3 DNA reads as TGTGCCAGCAGTCCTCCCGGGACATCCTCCTACGAGCAGTACGTC.